Included here is one T cell receptor beta chain sequence, with context. Enrolment of Seattle patients took place during active infection, and they were followed longitudinally. Original processing notes: Nucleated cell number was recorded as an estimate derived from reference gene primer amplification. Measured with immunoSEQ multiplex PCR; TCRdb has only the in-frame clones, and not every one. V and J calls plus clone size are reproduced from that table; the DNA served to infer D and trimming. The data contain 250,000 to 400,000 clones, 88% of them singletons. CDR1 is MNHEY and CDR2 is SVGAGI in the germline V gene. J gave up 1 base and V 8 bases, and 3 bases lay outside the gene matches. This CDR3 spans 14 amino acids. The data were taken from a study of blood T cell repertoires in COVID-19.

The sample was peripheral blood. This TCR was recovered from a woman aged 25 to 45 with COVID-19, enrolled during active disease. The V gene is TRBV6-5, the J gene TRBJ2-2, with 8 nucleotides matching TRBD2. The CDR3 bases are TGTGCCAGCCGGGGGGGCTTGAACACCGGGGAGCTGTTTTTT. Translating it yields CASRGGLNTGELFF.